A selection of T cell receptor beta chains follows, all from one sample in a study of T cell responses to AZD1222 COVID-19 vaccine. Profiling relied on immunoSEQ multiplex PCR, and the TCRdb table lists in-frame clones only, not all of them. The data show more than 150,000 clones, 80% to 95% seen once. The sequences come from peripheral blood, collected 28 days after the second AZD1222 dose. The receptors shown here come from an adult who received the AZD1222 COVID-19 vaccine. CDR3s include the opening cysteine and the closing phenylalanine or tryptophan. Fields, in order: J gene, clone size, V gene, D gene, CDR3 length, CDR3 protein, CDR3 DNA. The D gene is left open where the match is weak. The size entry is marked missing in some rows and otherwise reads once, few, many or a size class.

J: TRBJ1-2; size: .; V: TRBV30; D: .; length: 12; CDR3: CAWTEGNYGYTF; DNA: TGTGCCTGGACCGAGGGGAACTATGGCTACACCTTC
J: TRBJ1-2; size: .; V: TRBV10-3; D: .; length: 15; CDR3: CAISESTGGQHGYTF; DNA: TGTGCCATCAGTGAGTCGACGGGGGGGCAGCATGGCTACACCTTC
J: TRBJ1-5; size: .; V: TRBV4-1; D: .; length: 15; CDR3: CASSQGDWSNQPQHF; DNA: TGCGCCAGCAGCCAAGGGGATTGGAGCAATCAGCCCCAGCATTTT
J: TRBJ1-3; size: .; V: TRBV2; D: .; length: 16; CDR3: CASSEQQRHSGNTIYF; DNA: TGTGCCAGCAGTGAACAACAGCGTCACTCTGGAAACACCATATATTTT
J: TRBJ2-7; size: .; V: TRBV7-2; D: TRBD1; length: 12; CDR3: CASSSNPGTDDF; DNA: TGTGCCAGCAGCTCAAACCCCGGGACAGATGACTTC
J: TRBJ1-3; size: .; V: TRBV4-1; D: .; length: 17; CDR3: CASSQDKGGFSGNTIYF; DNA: TGCGCCAGCAGCCAAGATAAGGGAGGCTTCTCTGGAAACACCATATATTTT
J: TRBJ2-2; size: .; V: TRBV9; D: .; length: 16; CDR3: CASSVEPGASTGELFF; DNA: TGTGCCAGCAGCGTAGAACCGGGGGCAAGCACCGGGGAGCTGTTTTTT
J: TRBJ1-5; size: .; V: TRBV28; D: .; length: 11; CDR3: CASRSSSPQHF; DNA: TGTGCCAGCAGGTCATCCTCCCCCCAGCATTTT
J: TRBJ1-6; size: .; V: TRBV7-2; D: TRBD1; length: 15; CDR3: CASSSGQGNDSPLHF; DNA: TGTGCCAGCAGCTCGGGACAGGGGAACGATTCACCCCTCCACTTT
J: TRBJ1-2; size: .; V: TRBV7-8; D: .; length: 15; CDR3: CASSQSSRGGYGYTF; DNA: TGTGCCAGCAGCCAATCATCGAGGGGCGGCTATGGCTACACCTTC
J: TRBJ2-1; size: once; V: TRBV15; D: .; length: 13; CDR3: CATSRDRRNEQFF; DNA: TGTGCCACCAGCAGGGACCGACGCAATGAGCAGTTCTTC
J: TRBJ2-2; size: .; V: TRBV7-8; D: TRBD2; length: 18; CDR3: CASSLLLTSGMNTGELFF; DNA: TGTGCCAGCAGCTTACTGTTAACTAGCGGGATGAACACCGGGGAGCTGTTTTTT
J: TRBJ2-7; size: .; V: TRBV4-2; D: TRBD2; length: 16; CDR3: CASSPHGTSRDYEQYF; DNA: TGTGCCAGCAGCCCTCACGGGACTAGCAGAGACTACGAGCAGTACTTC
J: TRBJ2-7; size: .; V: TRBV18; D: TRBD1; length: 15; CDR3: CASSPNGQGLYEQYF; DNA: TGTGCCAGCTCACCAAACGGACAGGGGCTCTACGAGCAGTACTTC
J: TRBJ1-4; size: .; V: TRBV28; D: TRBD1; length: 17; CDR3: CASMGQGPSATNEKLFF; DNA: TGTGCCAGCATGGGACAGGGGCCCTCTGCAACTAATGAAAAACTGTTTTTT
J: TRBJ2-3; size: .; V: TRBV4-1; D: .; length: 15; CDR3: CASRTLYRGTDTQYF; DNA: TGCGCCAGCAGAACCCTCTATCGGGGCACAGATACGCAGTATTTT
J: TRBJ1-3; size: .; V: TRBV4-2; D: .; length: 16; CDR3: CASSRTGPVRGNTIYF; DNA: TGTGCCAGCAGCCGCACCGGACCTGTACGCGGAAACACCATATATTTT
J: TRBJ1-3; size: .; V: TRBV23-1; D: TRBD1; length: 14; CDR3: CASSPGQGGNTIYF; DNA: TGCGCCAGCAGCCCTGGACAGGGTGGAAACACCATATATTTT
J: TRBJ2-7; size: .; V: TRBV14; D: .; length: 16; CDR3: CASSRFGDSYPYEQYF; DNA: TGTGCCAGCAGCCGGTTCGGGGACTCTTACCCCTACGAGCAGTACTTC
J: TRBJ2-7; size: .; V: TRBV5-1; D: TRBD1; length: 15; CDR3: CASSFTGQGQYEQYF; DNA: TGCGCCAGCAGCTTCACCGGACAGGGTCAGTACGAGCAGTACTTC
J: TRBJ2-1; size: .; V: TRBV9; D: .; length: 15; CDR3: CASSGGSSFYNEQFF; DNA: TGTGCCAGCAGCGGGGGGTCCAGCTTCTACAATGAGCAGTTCTTC
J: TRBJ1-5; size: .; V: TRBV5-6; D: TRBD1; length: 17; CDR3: CASSRFSTGASNQPQHF; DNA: TGTGCCAGCAGCAGGTTCTCGACAGGGGCCTCCAATCAGCCCCAGCATTTT
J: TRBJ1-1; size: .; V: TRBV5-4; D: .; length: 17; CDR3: CASSLAGGGVGTTEAFF; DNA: TGTGCCAGCAGCTTGGCCGGGGGAGGGGTGGGTACCACTGAAGCTTTCTTT
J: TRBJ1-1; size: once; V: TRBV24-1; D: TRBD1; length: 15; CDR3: CATSDLVQGAMRAFF; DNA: TGTGCCACCAGTGATTTGGTGCAGGGGGCAATGCGAGCTTTCTTT
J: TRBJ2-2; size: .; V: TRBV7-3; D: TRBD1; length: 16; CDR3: CASSTRTGVNTGELFF; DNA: TGTGCCAGCAGCACGAGGACAGGAGTCAACACCGGGGAGCTGTTTTTT
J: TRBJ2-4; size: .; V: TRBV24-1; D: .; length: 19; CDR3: CATSDLAGDSSLAKNIQYF; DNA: TGTGCCACCAGTGATTTAGCGGGGGACAGTTCCCTAGCCAAAAACATTCAGTACTTC
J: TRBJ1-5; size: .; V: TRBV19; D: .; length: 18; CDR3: CASSIGDKSPYSNQPQHF; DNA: TGTGCCAGTAGTATAGGGGACAAATCCCCGTATAGCAATCAGCCCCAGCATTTT
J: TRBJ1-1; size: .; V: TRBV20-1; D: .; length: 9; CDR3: CSARLEAFF; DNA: TGCAGTGCGCGTCTTGAAGCTTTCTTT
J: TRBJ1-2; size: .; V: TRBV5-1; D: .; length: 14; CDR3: CASSLAGRDYGYTF; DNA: TGCGCCAGCAGCTTGGCCGGCAGGGACTATGGCTACACCTTC
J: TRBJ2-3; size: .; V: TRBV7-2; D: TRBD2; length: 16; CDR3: CASSPRLAGGSDTQYF; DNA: TGTGCCAGCAGCCCCAGACTAGCGGGGGGTTCAGATACGCAGTATTTT
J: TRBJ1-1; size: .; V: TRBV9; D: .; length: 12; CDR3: CASSTLDTEAFF; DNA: TGTGCCAGCAGCACCCTCGACACTGAAGCTTTCTTT
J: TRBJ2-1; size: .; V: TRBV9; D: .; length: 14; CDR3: CASSVVTDYNEQFF; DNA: TGTGCCAGCAGCGTAGTCACAGACTACAATGAGCAGTTCTTC
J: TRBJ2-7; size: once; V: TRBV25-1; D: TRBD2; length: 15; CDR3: CASSFRTSGSYEQYF; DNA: TGTGCCAGCAGTTTTAGGACTAGCGGGTCCTACGAGCAGTACTTC
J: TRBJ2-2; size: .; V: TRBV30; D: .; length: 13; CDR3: CAWSVLGTGELFF; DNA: TGTGCCTGGAGTGTACTGGGCACCGGGGAGCTGTTTTTT
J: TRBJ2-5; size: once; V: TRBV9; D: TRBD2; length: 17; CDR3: CASSERDGRPPGETQYF; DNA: TGTGCCAGCAGCGAGCGGGACGGCAGGCCTCCGGGCGAGACCCAGTACTTC
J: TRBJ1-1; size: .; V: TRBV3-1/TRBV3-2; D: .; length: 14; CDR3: CASSRTGRDTEAFF; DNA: TGTGCCAGCAGCCGTACAGGGAGAGACACTGAAGCTTTCTTT
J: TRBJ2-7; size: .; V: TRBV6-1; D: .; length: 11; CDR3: CASSDRSEQYF; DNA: TGTGCCAGCAGTGACCGAAGCGAGCAGTACTTC